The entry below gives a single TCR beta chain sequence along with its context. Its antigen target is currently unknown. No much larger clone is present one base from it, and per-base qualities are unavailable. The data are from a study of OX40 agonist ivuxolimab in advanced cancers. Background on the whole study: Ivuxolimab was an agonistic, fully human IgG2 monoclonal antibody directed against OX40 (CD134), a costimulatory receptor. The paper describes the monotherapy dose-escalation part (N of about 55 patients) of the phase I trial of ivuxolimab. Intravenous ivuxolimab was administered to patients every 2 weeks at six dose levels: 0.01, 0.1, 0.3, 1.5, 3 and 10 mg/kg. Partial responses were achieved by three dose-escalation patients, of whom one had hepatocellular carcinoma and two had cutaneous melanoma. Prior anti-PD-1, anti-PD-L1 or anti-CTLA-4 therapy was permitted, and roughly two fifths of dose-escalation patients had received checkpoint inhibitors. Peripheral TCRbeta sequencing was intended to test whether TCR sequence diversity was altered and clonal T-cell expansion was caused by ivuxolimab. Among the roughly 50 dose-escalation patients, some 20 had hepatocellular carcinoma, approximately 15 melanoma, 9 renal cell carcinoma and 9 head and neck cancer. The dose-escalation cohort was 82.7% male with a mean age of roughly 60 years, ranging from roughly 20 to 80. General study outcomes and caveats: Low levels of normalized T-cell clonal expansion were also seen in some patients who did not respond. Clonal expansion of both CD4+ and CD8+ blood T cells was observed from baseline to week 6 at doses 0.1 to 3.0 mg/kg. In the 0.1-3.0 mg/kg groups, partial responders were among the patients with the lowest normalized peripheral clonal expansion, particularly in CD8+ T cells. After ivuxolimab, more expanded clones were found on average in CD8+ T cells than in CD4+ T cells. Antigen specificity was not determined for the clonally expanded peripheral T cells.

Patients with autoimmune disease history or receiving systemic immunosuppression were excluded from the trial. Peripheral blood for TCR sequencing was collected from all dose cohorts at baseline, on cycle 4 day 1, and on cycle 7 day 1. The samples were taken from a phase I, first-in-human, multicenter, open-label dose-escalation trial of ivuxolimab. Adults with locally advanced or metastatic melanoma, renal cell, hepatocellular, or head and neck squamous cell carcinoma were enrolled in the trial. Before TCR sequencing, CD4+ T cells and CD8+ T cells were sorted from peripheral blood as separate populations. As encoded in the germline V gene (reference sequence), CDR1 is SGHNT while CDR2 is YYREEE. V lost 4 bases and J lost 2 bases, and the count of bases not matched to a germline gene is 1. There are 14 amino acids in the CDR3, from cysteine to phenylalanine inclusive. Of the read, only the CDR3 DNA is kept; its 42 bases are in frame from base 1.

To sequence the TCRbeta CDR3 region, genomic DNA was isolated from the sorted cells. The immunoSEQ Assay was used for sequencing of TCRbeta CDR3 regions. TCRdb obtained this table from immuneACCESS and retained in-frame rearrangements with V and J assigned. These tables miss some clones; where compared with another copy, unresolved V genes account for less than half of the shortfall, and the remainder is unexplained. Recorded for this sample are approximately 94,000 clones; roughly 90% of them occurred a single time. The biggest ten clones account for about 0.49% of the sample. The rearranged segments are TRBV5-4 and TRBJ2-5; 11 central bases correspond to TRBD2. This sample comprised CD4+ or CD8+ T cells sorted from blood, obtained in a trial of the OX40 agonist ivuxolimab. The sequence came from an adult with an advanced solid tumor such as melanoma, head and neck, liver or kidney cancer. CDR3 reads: CASSPSGGQETQYF. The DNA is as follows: TGTGCCAGCAGCCCTAGCGGGGGGCAAGAGACCCAGTACTTC.